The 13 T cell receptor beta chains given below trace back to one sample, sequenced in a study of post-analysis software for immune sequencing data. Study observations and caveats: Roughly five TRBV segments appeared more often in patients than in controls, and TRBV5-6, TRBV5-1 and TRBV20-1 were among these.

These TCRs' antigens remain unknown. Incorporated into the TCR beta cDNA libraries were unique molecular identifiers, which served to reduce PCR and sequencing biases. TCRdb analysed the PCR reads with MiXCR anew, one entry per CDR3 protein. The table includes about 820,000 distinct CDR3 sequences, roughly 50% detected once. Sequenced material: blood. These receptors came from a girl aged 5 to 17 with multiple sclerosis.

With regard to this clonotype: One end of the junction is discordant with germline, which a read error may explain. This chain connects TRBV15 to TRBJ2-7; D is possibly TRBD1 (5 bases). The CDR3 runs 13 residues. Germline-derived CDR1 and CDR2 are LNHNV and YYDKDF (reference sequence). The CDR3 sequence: CAASPGYTYEQYF. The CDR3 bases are TGTGCCGCCAGCCCAGGGTACACCTACGAGCAGTACTTC.

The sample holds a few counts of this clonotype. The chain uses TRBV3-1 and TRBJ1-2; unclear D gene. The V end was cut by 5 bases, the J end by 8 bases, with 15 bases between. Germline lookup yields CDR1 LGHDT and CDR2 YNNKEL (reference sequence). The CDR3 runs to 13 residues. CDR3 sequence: CASSNWPSPGYTF. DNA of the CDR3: TGTGCCAGCAGCAACTGGCCTAGCCCCGGCTACACCTTC.

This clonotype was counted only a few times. Here the CDR3 reads CASSLGPGGSNTEAFF. CDR3 nucleotide sequence: TGTGCCAGCAGTTTGGGCCCGGGGGGATCCAACACTGAAGCTTTCTTT. This chain connects TRBV12-3 or TRBV12-4 to TRBJ1-1; D perhaps matches TRBD1 (5 bases). The CDR3 runs 16 residues. The V gene lost 3 bases and the J gene lost 2 bases, with 16 bases spanning the gap.

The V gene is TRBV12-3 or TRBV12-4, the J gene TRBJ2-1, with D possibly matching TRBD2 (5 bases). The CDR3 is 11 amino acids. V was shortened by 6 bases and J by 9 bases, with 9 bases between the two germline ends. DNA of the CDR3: TGTGCCAGCAGGAGCGGAGGTGAGCAGTTCTTC. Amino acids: CASRSGGEQFF.

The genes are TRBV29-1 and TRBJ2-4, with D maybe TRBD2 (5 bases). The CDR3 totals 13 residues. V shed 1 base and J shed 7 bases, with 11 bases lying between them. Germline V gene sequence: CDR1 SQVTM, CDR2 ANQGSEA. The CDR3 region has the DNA TGCAGCGTTGAAGGGCGGGCTAGCAACATTCAGTACTTC. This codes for CSVEGRASNIQYF.

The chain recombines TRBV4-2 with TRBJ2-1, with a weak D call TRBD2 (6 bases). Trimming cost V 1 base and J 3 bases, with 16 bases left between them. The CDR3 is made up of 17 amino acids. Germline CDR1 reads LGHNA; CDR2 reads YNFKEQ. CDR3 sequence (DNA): TGTGCCAGCAGCCAAGCTCCCCTTAGCGGAGTCTACAATGAGCAGTTCTTC. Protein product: CASSQAPLSGVYNEQFF.

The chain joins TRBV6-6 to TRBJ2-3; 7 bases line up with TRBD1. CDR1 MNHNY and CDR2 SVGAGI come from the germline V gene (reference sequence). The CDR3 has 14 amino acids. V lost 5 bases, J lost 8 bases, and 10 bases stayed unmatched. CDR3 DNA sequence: TGTGCCAGCAGTCGAGGACAGGATCGAGTTACGCAGTATTTT. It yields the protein CASSRGQDRVTQYF.

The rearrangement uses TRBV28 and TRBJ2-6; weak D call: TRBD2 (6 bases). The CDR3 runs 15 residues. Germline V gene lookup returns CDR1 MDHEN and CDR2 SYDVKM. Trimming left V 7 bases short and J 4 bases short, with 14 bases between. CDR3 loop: CASIGTHPGANVLTF. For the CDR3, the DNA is TGTGCCAGCATTGGGACTCACCCGGGGGCCAACGTCCTGACTTTC.

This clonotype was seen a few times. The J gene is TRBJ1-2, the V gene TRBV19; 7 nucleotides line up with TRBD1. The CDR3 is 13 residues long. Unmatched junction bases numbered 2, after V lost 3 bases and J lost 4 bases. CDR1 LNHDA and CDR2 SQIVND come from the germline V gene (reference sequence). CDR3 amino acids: CASSIGQAYGYTF. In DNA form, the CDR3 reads TGTGCCAGTAGTATCGGACAGGCCTATGGCTACACCTTC.

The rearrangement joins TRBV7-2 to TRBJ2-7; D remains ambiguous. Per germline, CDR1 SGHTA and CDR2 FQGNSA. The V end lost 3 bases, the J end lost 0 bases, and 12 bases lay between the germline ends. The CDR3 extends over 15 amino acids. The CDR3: CASSLYGSASYEQYF. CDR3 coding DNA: TGTGCCAGCAGCTTGTACGGCTCCGCCTCCTACGAGCAGTACTTC.

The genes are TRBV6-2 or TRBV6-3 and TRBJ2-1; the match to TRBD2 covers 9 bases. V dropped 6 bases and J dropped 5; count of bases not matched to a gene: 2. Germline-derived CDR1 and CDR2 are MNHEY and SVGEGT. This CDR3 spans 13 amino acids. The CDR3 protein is CASSSGGNNEQFF. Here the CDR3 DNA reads TGTGCCAGCAGCAGCGGGGGGAACAATGAGCAGTTCTTC.

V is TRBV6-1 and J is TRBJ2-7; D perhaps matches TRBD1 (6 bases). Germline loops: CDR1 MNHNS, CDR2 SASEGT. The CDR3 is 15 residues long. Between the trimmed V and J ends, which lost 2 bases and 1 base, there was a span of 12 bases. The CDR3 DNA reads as TGTGCCAGCAGTGAAAAGGGAACAGGGTCCTACGAGCAGTACTTC. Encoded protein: CASSEKGTGSYEQYF.

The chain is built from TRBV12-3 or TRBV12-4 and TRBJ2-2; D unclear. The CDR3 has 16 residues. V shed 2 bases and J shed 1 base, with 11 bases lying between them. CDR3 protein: CASSLILGMNTGELFF. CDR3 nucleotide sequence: TGTGCCAGCAGTTTAATCCTGGGGATGAACACCGGGGAGCTGTTTTTT.